A single T cell receptor beta chain is shown here with its context. Sequenced by immunoSEQ multiplex PCR; TCRdb stores in-frame clones only, minus some. The table has some 320,000 clones, roughly 90% seen once. These data come from a study of blood T cell repertoires in COVID-19. The germline V and J ends were trimmed by 4 bases and 4 bases, with 14 bases remaining between them. The CDR3 is 14 amino acids. Germline V gene sequence: CDR1 GTSNPN, CDR2 SVGIG (reference sequence). All enrollees were roughly 18 to 89 years old and from 25 or so US areas. Sequencing input: PBMCs or T cells enriched from blood (not recorded which). V is TRBV30 and J is TRBJ1-5; D might be TRBD1 (6 bases). The sequence was collected from a woman aged 45-65 years who had been exposed to COVID-19. In DNA form, the CDR3 reads TGTGCCTGGAAAGGCAGGGGACAAAATCAGCCCCAGCATTTT. This translates into CAWKGRGQNQPQHF.